These 27 T cell receptor beta chains came from one sample sequenced in a study of human T cells and chemical hapten exposure. Each CDR3 protein gets one entry after TCRdb re-called the RACE reads with MiXCR. The profile covers approximately 370,000 distinct CDR3 sequences, with 4.5% to 5.5% appearing a single time and about 8.2% taken by the ten largest. Time point of the sample: pre-sensitization, week 0. Treatment defined: therapeutic diphenylcyclopropenone sensitization with weekly scalp DPC. The sequencing used whole blood, collected in connection with sensitization to the hapten diphenylcyclopropenone (DPC). Every receptor here comes from a woman between 18 and 29 years old with alopecia areata. Some clones in this sample may be carry-over from other donors' samples.

Ten or more counts support this clonotype. V gene TRBV29-1 combines with J gene TRBJ2-7, with D unresolved. The germline CDR1 and CDR2 sequences are SQVTM and ANQGSEA. The length of the CDR3 is 13 residues. V shed 4 bases and J shed 2 bases, with 12 bases lying between them. The CDR3 bases are TGCAGCGTTGCCCCGGAAGAAGCCTACGAGCAGTACTTC. Translating gives CSVAPEEAYEQYF.

This clonotype was seen many times. The chain couples TRBV6-1 to TRBJ2-3; perhaps TRBD2 as D (5 bases). Trimming took off 3 bases at V and 3 bases at J, with 10 bases between the two ends. From germline, CDR1 is MNHNS and CDR2 SASEGT. The CDR3 runs 14 residues. DNA of the CDR3: TGTGCCAGCAGTGAGGCGGGTCAGACAGATACGCAGTATTTT. Its translation is CASSEAGQTDTQYF.

Notes on this clonotype: This may stem from a read error, because a much larger clone lies one nucleotide away. The rearrangement joins TRBV28 to TRBJ2-7; D unresolved. Per the germline V gene, CDR1 is MDHEN and CDR2 is SYDVKM. The CDR3 totals 14 residues. The CDR3 sequence is CVSSFPQDPWEQYF. CDR3 nucleotides: TGTGTCAGCAGTTTCCCGCAGGACCCCTGGGAGCAGTACTTC.

V usage is TRBV6-5 and J usage is TRBJ2-7; a weak D match, TRBD2 (5 bases). This CDR3 spans 16 amino acids. The germline V gene encodes CDR1 MNHEY and CDR2 SVGAGI. V gave up 0 bases and J gave up 2 bases, with 14 bases separating them. CDR3 residues: CASSYSRHGVTYEQYF. The CDR3 DNA reads TGTGCCAGCAGTTACTCGAGGCACGGGGTAACCTACGAGCAGTACTTC.

The chain is built from TRBV9 and TRBJ2-7, with D perhaps given as TRBD1 or TRBD2 (5 bases each). The V and J ends lost 4 bases and 0 bases respectively, with 11 bases between them. This CDR3 comprises 14 residues. Germline V gene sequence: CDR1 SGDLS, CDR2 YYNGEE. CDR3 DNA sequence: TGTGCCAGCAGCCCTGGGGACGTCTCCTACGAGCAGTACTTC. This codes for CASSPGDVSYEQYF. The variable domain in full, completed from reference TRBV9 and TRBJ2-7, reads DSGVTQTPKHLITATGQRVTLRCSPRSGDLSVYWYQQSLDQGLQFLIQYYNGEERAKGNILERFSAQQFPDLHSELNLSSLELGDSALYFCASSPGDVSYEQYFGPGTRLTVT.

This clonotype was seen more than once but under ten times. This chain connects TRBV4-1 to TRBJ1-1; 8 bases fit TRBD1. CDR1 MGHRA and CDR2 YSYEKL come from the germline V gene. V dropped 3 bases and J dropped 1; count of bases not matched to a gene: 4. This CDR3 comprises 15 residues. The CDR3 loop reads CASSHPDRENTEAFF. The CDR3 nucleotides read TGCGCCAGCAGCCATCCGGACAGGGAGAACACTGAAGCTTTCTTT.

This clonotype was observed at least ten times. The chain recombines TRBV6-1 with TRBJ2-3; 7 bases match TRBD1. Germline-derived CDR1 and CDR2 are MNHNS and SASEGT. J gave up 11 bases and V 3 bases, and 8 bases lay outside the gene matches. The CDR3 runs to 13 residues. The CDR3 region is CASSEATGTVQYF. For the CDR3, the DNA is TGTGCCAGCAGTGAGGCGACCGGGACAGTGCAGTATTTT.

The CDR3 nucleotides are TGTGCCAGCAGAACTACACCCGGGACAGGGTCCTATGATAACACTGAAGCTTTCTTT. It specifies CASRTTPGTGSYDNTEAFF. The chain recombines TRBV6-2 or TRBV6-3 with TRBJ1-1; TRBD1 matches 9 bases. The ends lost 6 bases at V and 2 bases at J; junction bases unmatched: 19. This CDR3 is 19 amino acids long. Germline values: CDR1 MNHEY, CDR2 SVGEGT.

The gene calls are TRBV19 and TRBJ2-7; maybe TRBD2 (5 bases). The germline V gene has CDR1 LNHDA and CDR2 SQIVND (reference sequence). Trimming left V 3 bases short and J 2 bases short, with 11 bases between. The length of the CDR3 is 14 residues. In DNA, the CDR3 is TGTGCCAGTAGTATTGACGGGGAAACCTACGAGCAGTACTTC. This codes for CASSIDGETYEQYF.

The table lists this clonotype with many counts. The V call is TRBV4-1, the J call TRBJ2-1, with TRBD2 matching over 7 bases. The CDR3 loop spans 17 amino acids. The trim removed 1 base at V and 7 bases at J, leaving 13 bases unmatched. Germline V gene sequence: CDR1 MGHRA, CDR2 YSYEKL. The CDR3 loop reads CASSQVDMGLTGNEQFF. DNA for the CDR3: TGCGCCAGCAGCCAAGTAGATATGGGACTAACCGGGAATGAGCAGTTCTTC.

This clonotype was seen only a few times. The chain links TRBV20-1 to TRBJ1-2, with D possibly TRBD1 on 5 matching bases. The CDR3 contains 14 residues. Deletions cut 0 bases from V and 2 bases from J, with 10 bases between. The germline gives CDR1 DFQATT, CDR2 SNEGSKA (reference sequence). Here the CDR3 DNA reads TGCAGTGCTAGAGAGTACGGGGGGAACTATGGCTACACCTTC. Protein product: CSAREYGGNYGYTF.

The table lists this clonotype with a few counts. The gene calls are TRBV7-2 and TRBJ1-1, with D possibly matching TRBD1 (5 bases). Germline V gene sequence: CDR1 SGHTA, CDR2 FQGNSA. The CDR3 contains 14 residues. With 8 bases removed from V and 4 bases from J, the gap between germline ends came to 17 bases. The CDR3 reads CASGVRGFGTEAFF. CDR3 coding DNA: TGTGCCAGCGGTGTCCGGGGGTTTGGCACTGAAGCTTTCTTT.

The table lists this clonotype with many counts. The chain has TRBV5-4 and TRBJ1-2; D is unresolved. The V end lost 4 bases, the J end lost 0 bases, and 10 bases lay between the germline ends. This CDR3 region has 14 residues. Germline values: CDR1 SGHNT, CDR2 YYREEE (reference sequence). The CDR3 sequence is CASSMDPANYGYTF. The CDR3 region has the DNA TGTGCCAGCAGCATGGACCCAGCTAACTATGGCTACACCTTC.

The chain links TRBV7-8 to TRBJ1-1; D not resolved. Trimming pared 1 base from V and 4 bases from J, leaving 7 bases between. This CDR3 has 13 residues. Germline CDR1 reads SGHVS; CDR2 reads FQNEAQ. CDR3 bases: TGTGCCAGCAGCTTAGTTTCCAGCACTGAAGCTTTCTTT. It is translated as CASSLVSSTEAFF. Together with reference TRBV7-8 and TRBJ1-1, the CDR3 gives the full variable domain: GAGVSQSPRYKVAKRGQDVALRCDPISGHVSLFWYQQALGQGPEFLTYFQNEAQLDKSGLPSDRFFAERPEGSVSTLKIQRTQQEDSAVYLCASSLVSSTEAFFGQGTRLTVV.

This clonotype was counted at least ten times. V usage is TRBV29-1 and J usage is TRBJ2-7, with unresolved D. The CDR3 runs to 12 residues. Looked up from germline, CDR1 is SQVTM and CDR2 is ANQGSEA. The V end lost 4 bases, the J end lost 4 bases, and 11 bases lay between the germline ends. The CDR3: CSVVGSRYEQYF. The CDR3 coding sequence is TGCAGCGTTGTTGGGTCGCGGTACGAGCAGTACTTC.

A few counts support this clonotype. V and J are TRBV20-1 and TRBJ2-7, with D tentatively TRBD1 (5 bases). CDR3 size: 13 residues. Germline values: CDR1 DFQATT, CDR2 SNEGSKA (reference sequence). V was shortened by 4 bases and J by 2 bases, with 12 bases between the two germline ends. The CDR3 DNA follows: TGCAGTGCTAAGGCAGGGTTCGCCTACGAGCAGTACTTC. It is translated as CSAKAGFAYEQYF.

This clonotype has just a few counts. V usage is TRBV20-1 and J usage is TRBJ2-7, with 7 positions matching TRBD1. Germline CDR1 is DFQATT and CDR2 is SNEGSKA (reference sequence). The CDR3 consists of 17 residues. The junction had 20 bases not matched to a gene; V was cut back by 6 bases and J by 3 bases. Here the CDR3 DNA reads TGCAGTGCCCCCGTTAGACAGGGCTATCAATGGGGCTACGAGCAGTACTTC. As protein: CSAPVRQGYQWGYEQYF.

This clonotype appeared many times. The CDR3 loop reads CASSLVQPGYGYTF. The CDR3 DNA sequence: TGCGCCAGCAGCTTGGTACAGCCTGGCTATGGCTACACCTTC. The genes are TRBV5-1 and TRBJ1-2, with no clear D. The germline V gene has CDR1 SGHRS and CDR2 YFSETQ. The CDR3 runs 14 residues. Trimming left V 0 bases short and J 4 bases short, with 10 bases between.

This clonotype was recorded at least ten times. The chain couples TRBV28 to TRBJ1-1; D gene uncertain. The CDR3 extends over 13 amino acids. Per the germline V gene, CDR1 is MDHEN and CDR2 is SYDVKM. V dropped 2 bases and J dropped 4 bases, with 8 bases sitting between them. The CDR3 here is CASSLGQSTEAFF. The CDR3 coding sequence is TGTGCCAGCAGTTTAGGGCAGAGCACTGAAGCTTTCTTT. Full variable domain (missing parts from reference TRBV28 and TRBJ1-1): DVKVTQSSRYLVKRTGEKVFLECVQDMDHENMFWYRQDPGLGLRLIYFSYDVKMKEKGDIPEGYSVSREKKERFSLILESASTNQTSMYLCASSLGQSTEAFFGQGTRLTVV.

The genes are TRBV7-3 and TRBJ2-2, with D tentatively TRBD1 (5 bases). This CDR3 spans 18 amino acids. Per germline, CDR1 SGHTA and CDR2 FQGTGA. V gave up 0 bases and J gave up 2 bases, with 16 bases separating them. The CDR3 is CASSLTADRTINTGELFF. CDR3 sequence (DNA): TGTGCCAGCAGCTTAACGGCCGACAGAACGATAAACACCGGGGAGCTGTTTTTT.

This clonotype was seen ten or more times. The rearrangement links TRBV6-5 to TRBJ2-1, with D possibly being TRBD2 (6 bases). Deletions cut 2 bases from V and 8 bases from J, with 22 bases between. Germline-derived CDR1 and CDR2 are MNHEY and SVGAGI. The length of the CDR3 is 17 residues. The CDR3 nucleotides read TGTGCCAGCAGTTACGCCGGGCGTCAAGCGGGTAGCGATGAGCAGTTCTTC. Its translation is CASSYAGRQAGSDEQFF.

CDR3 region: CASSSYSESYTF. The CDR3 DNA follows: TGTGCCAGCAGCTCGTATTCAGAGAGCTACACCTTC. This sequence joins TRBV7-6 and TRBJ1-2; D is undetermined. V was pared by 4 bases and J by 9 bases, with 12 bases between. The V gene's germline CDR1 is SGHVS and CDR2 FNYEAQ. The CDR3 is 12 amino acids.

This clonotype has a count of ten or more. This sequence joins TRBV10-3 and TRBJ2-1; D is perhaps TRBD2 (5 bases). Trimming left V 5 bases short and J 8 bases short, with 10 bases between. This CDR3 comprises 12 residues. Germline values: CDR1 ENHRY, CDR2 SYGVKD. The CDR3, as DNA: TGTGCCATCAGTAAGGAGAGGGATGAGCAGTTCTTC. Its translation: CAISKERDEQFF.

This CDR3 is CASSFKEGGQPQHF. The CDR3 region has the DNA TGTGCCAGCAGCTTTAAGGAGGGAGGGCAGCCCCAGCATTTT. The chain recombines TRBV5-6 with TRBJ1-5; D is ambiguous. The germline V and J ends were trimmed by 2 bases and 7 bases, with 13 bases remaining between them. The germline gives CDR1 SGHDT, CDR2 YYEEEE. This CDR3 comprises 14 residues.

This chain links TRBV6-1 with TRBJ2-7; D is undetermined. Germline V gives CDR1 MNHNS, CDR2 SASEGT. The CDR3 has 16 residues. Trimming shortened V by 0 bases and J by 7 bases, and 19 bases separated the two germline ends. The CDR3 loop reads CASSEAPGVGSREQYF. In DNA form, the CDR3 reads TGTGCCAGCAGTGAAGCTCCTGGGGTGGGGTCTCGGGAGCAGTACTTC.

This clonotype was recorded a few times. The V call is TRBV7-9, the J call TRBJ2-1; TRBD2 matches at 13 bases. J lost 0 bases, V lost 4 bases, and 12 bases had no gene match. CDR3 length equals 20 residues. Germline-derived CDR1 and CDR2 are SEHNR and FQNEAQ (reference sequence). CDR3 amino acids: CASSYLAGTSGESSYNEQFF. Written as DNA, the CDR3 is TGTGCCAGCAGCTACCTAGCCGGGACTAGCGGGGAGAGCTCCTACAATGAGCAGTTCTTC.

This clonotype occurred a few times. The chain links TRBV9 to TRBJ2-1; D gene ambiguous. The CDR3 extends over 14 amino acids. Germline lookup yields CDR1 SGDLS and CDR2 YYNGEE. Trimming removed 3 bases from V and 5 bases from J, with 12 bases in between. CDR3 coding DNA: TGTGCCAGCAGCGGTCACGGGCGGCACAATGAGCAGTTCTTC. It encodes CASSGHGRHNEQFF. Based on the CDR3 plus reference TRBV9 and TRBJ2-1, the full variable domain is DSGVTQTPKHLITATGQRVTLRCSPRSGDLSVYWYQQSLDQGLQFLIQYYNGEERAKGNILERFSAQQFPDLHSELNLSSLELGDSALYFCASSGHGRHNEQFFGPGTRLTVL.